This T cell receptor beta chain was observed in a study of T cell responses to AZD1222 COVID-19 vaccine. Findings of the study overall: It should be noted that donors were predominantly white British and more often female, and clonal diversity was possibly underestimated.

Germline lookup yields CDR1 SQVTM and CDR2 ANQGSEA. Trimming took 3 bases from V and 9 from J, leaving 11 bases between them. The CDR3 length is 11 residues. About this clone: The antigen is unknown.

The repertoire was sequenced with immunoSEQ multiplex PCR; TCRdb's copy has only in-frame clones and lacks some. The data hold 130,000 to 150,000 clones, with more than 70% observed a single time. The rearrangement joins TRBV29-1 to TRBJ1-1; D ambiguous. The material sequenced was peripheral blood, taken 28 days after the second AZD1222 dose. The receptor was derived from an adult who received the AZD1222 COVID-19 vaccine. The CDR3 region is CSVEIWVQAFF. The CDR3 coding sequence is TGCAGCGTTGAGATTTGGGTTCAAGCTTTCTTT.